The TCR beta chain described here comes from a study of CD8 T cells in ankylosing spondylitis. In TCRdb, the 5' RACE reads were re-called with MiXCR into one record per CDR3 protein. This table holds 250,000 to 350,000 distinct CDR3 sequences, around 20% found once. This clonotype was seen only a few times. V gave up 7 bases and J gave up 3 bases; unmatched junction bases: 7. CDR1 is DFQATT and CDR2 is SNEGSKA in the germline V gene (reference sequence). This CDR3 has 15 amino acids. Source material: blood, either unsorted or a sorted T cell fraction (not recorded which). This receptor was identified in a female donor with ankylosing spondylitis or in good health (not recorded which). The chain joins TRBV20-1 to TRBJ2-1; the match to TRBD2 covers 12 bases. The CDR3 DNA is TGCAGTGTTCCGACTAGCGGGAGTCTCTACAATGAGCAGTTCTTC. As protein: CSVPTSGSLYNEQFF.